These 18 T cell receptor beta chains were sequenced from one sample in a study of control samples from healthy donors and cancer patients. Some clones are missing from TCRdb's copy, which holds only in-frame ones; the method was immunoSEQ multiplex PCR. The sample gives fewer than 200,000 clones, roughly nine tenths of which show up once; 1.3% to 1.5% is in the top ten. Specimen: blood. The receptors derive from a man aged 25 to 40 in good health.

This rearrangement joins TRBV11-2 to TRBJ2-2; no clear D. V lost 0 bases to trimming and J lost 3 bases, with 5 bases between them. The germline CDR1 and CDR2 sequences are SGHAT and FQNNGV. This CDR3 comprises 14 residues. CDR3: CASSLDRYTGELFF. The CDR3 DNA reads TGTGCCAGCAGCTTAGATCGCTACACCGGGGAGCTGTTTTTT.

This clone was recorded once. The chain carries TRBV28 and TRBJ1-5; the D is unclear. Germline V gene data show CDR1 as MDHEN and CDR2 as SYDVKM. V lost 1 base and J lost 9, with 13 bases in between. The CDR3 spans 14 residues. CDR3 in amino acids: CASSLSPGMGPQHF. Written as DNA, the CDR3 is TGTGCCAGCAGTTTATCCCCAGGAATGGGGCCCCAGCATTTT.

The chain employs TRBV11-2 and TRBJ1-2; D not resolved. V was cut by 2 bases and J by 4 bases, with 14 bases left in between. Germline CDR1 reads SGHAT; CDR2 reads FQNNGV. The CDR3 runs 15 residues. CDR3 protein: CASSLTTAAIYGYTF. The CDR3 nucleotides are TGTGCCAGCAGCTTAACTACAGCGGCCATCTATGGCTACACCTTC. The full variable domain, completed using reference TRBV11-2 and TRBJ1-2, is EAGVAQSPRYKIIEKRQSVAFWCNPISGHATLYWYQQILGQGPKLLIQFQNNGVVDDSQLPKDRFSAERLKGVDSTLKIQPAKLEDSAVYLCASSLTTAAIYGYTFGSGTRLTVV.

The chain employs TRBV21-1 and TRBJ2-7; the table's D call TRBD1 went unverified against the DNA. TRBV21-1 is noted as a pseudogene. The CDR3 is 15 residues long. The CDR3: CASSKAGRGVHEQYF. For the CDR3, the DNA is TGTGCCAGCAGCAAAGCGGGCAGGGGGGTCCACGAGCAGTACTTC.

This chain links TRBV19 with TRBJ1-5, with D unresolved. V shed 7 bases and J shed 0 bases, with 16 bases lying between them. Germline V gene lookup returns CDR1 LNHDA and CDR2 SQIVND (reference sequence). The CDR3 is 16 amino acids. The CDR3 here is CASTSSLEGSNQPQHF. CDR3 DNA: TGTGCCAGTACCTCGTCCTTGGAAGGTAGCAATCAGCCCCAGCATTTT. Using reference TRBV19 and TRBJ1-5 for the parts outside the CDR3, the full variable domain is DGGITQSPKYLFRKEGQNVTLSCEQNLNHDAMYWYRQDPGQGLRLIYYSQIVNDFQKGDIAEGYSVSREKKESFPLTVTSAQKNPTAFYLCASTSSLEGSNQPQHFGDGTRLSIL.

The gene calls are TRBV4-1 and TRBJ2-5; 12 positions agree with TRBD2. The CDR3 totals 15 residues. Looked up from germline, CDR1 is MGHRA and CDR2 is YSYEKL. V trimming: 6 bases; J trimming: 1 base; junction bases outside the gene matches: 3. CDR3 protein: CASRPGLAGQETQYF. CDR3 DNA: TGCGCCAGCAGGCCGGGACTAGCGGGCCAAGAGACCCAGTACTTC.

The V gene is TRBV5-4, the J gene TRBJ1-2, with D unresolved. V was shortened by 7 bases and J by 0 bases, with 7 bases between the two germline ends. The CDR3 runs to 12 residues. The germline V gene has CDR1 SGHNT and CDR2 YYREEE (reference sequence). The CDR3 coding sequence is TGTGCCAGCGGTACAGCTAACTATGGCTACACCTTC. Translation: CASGTANYGYTF.

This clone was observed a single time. The CDR3: CASSRDVYEQYF. The CDR3 nucleotides read TGTGCCAGCAGCAGGGACGTCTACGAGCAGTACTTC. The gene calls are TRBV12-3 or TRBV12-4 and TRBJ2-7; D is tentatively TRBD1 or TRBD2 (5 bases each). CDR3 size: 12 residues. V was trimmed by 6 bases and J by 3 bases, leaving 9 bases between them.

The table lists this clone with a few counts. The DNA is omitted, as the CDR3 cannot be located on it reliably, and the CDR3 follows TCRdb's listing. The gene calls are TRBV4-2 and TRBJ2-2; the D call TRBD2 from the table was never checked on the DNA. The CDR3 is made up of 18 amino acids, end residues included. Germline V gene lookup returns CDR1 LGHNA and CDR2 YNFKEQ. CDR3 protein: CASSPFLTRHRRAGELFF.

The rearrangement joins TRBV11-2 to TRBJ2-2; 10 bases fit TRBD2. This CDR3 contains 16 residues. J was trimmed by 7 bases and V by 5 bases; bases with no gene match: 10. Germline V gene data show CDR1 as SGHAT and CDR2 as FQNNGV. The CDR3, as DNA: TGTGCCAGCAGCCCCAGACTAGCGGGCAACGACGGGGAGCTGTTTTTT. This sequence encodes CASSPRLAGNDGELFF.

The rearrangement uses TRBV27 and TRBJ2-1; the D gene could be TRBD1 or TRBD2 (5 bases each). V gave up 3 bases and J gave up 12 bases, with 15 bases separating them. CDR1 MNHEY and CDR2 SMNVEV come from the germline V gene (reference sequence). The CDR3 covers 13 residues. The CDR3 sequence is CASSFDPGGRQFF. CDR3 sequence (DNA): TGTGCCAGCAGTTTCGACCCTGGGGGTAGGCAGTTCTTC.

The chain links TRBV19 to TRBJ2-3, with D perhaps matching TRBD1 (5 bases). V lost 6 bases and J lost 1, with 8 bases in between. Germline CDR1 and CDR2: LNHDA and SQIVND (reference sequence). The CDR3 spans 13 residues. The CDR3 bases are TGTGCCAGTAGAAAACAGGGCACAGATACGCAGTATTTT. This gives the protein CASRKQGTDTQYF.

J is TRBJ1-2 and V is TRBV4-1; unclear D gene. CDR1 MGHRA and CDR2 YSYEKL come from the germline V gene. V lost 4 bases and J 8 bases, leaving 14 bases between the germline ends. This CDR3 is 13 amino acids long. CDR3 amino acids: CASSRLGIGGYTF. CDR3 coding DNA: TGCGCCAGCAGCCGTCTGGGGATTGGAGGCTACACCTTC.

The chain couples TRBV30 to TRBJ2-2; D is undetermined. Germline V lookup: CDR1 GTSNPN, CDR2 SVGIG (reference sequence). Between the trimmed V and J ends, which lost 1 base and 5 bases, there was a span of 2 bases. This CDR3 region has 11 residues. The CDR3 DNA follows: TGTGCCTGGAGTGGGACCGGGGAGCTGTTTTTT. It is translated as CAWSGTGELFF.

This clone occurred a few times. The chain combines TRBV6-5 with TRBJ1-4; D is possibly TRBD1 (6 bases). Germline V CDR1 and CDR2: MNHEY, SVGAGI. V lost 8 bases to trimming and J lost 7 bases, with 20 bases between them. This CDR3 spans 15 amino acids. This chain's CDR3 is CASHPDTSRGEKLFF. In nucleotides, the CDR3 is TGTGCCAGCCATCCAGACACCTCCAGGGGTGAAAAACTGTTTTTT.

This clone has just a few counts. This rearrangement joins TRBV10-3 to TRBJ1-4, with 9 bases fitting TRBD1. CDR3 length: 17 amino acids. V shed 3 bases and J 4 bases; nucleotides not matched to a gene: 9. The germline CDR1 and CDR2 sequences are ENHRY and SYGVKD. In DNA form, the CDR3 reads TGTGCCATCAGTGAAGGACAGGGGATAGATTTTAATGAAAAACTGTTTTTT. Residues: CAISEGQGIDFNEKLFF.

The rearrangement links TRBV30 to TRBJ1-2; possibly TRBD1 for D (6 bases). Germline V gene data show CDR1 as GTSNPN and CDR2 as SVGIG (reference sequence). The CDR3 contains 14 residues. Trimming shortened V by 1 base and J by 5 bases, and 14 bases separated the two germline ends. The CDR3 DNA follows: TGTGCCTGGAGTGAGCAGGGGAGGTTTTATGGCTACACCTTC. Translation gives CAWSEQGRFYGYTF.

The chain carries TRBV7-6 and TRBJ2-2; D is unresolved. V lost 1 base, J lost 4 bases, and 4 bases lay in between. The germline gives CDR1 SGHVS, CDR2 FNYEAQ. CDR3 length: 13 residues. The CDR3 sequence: CASSLVLTGELFF. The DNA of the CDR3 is TGTGCCAGCAGCTTAGTCCTCACCGGGGAGCTGTTTTTT.